The rows below give T cell receptor beta chains drawn from one sample of a study of blood T cell repertoires in COVID-19. TCRdb's table, derived via immunoSEQ multiplex PCR, lists solely in-frame clones and lacks some. The data show tens of thousands of clones, almost 90% seen once. Sequenced sample: peripheral blood. The receptors stem from a woman between 65 and 79 years old with active COVID-19. CDR3s include the opening cysteine and the closing phenylalanine or tryptophan. A D gene is named only where the DNA matches it firmly. Size tells how often a clone was seen (once, few, many) or the class of an expanded clone, and some rows leave it out.

len: 16
v_gene: TRBV27
abundance: .
d_gene: TRBD1
j_gene: TRBJ1-1
CDR3nt: TGTGCCAGCAGTTTATCGGCCGACAGGGGTAACACTGAAGCTTTCTTT
CDR3aa: CASSLSADRGNTEAFF

len: 13
v_gene: TRBV6-6
abundance: .
d_gene: .
j_gene: TRBJ1-2
CDR3nt: TGTGCCAGCAGCCAAACAGGGAAGAGCCCCTACACCTTC
CDR3aa: CASSQTGKSPYTF

len: 15
v_gene: TRBV5-4
abundance: .
d_gene: TRBD1
j_gene: TRBJ1-2
CDR3nt: TGTGCCAGCAGCTTCCCGGGACAGGGGGCTGAGGGCTACACCTTC
CDR3aa: CASSFPGQGAEGYTF

len: 14
v_gene: TRBV9
abundance: .
d_gene: .
j_gene: TRBJ2-2
CDR3nt: TGTGCCAGCAGCGTTCGAGTCCTTTCCGGGGAGCTGTTTTTT
CDR3aa: CASSVRVLSGELFF

len: 16
v_gene: TRBV19
abundance: few
d_gene: TRBD1
j_gene: TRBJ1-5
CDR3nt: TGTGCCACCAGGAGCCCGGGACAGGGATCCAATCAGCCCCAGCATTTT
CDR3aa: CATRSPGQGSNQPQHF

len: 13
v_gene: TRBV7-2
abundance: .
d_gene: .
j_gene: TRBJ2-5
CDR3nt: TGTGCCAGCAGCCCCCGACTACTAGAGACCCAGTACTTC
CDR3aa: CASSPRLLETQYF

len: 15
v_gene: TRBV29-1
abundance: .
d_gene: TRBD2
j_gene: TRBJ2-5
CDR3nt: TGCAGCGTTGAAGGTACGGGAGGACTACAAGAGACCCAGTACTTC
CDR3aa: CSVEGTGGLQETQYF

len: 21
v_gene: TRBV9
abundance: .
d_gene: TRBD2
j_gene: TRBJ2-3
CDR3nt: TGTGCCAGCAGCCCCCTCAGGTGGAGCGGGGGGCCACCCTCCGACCCAGATACGCAGTATTTT
CDR3aa: CASSPLRWSGGPPSDPDTQYF

len: 14
v_gene: TRBV3-1/TRBV3-2
abundance: .
d_gene: TRBD2
j_gene: TRBJ2-7
CDR3nt: TGTGCCAGCAGCCTAGCGGGGGGATCGTACGAGCAGTACTTC
CDR3aa: CASSLAGGSYEQYF

len: 15
v_gene: TRBV3-1/TRBV3-2
abundance: once
d_gene: .
j_gene: TRBJ1-3
CDR3nt: TGTGCCAGCAACGAGGGAGGGGGCTCTGGAAACACCATATATTTT
CDR3aa: CASNEGGGSGNTIYF

len: 12
v_gene: TRBV11-3
abundance: once
d_gene: .
j_gene: TRBJ2-7
CDR3nt: TGTGCCAGCAGCTCCGACAGCTACGAGCAGTACTTC
CDR3aa: CASSSDSYEQYF

len: 13
v_gene: TRBV7-8
abundance: .
d_gene: .
j_gene: TRBJ1-1
CDR3nt: TGTGCCAGCAGCAGCTCGATGAACACTGAAGCTTTCTTT
CDR3aa: CASSSSMNTEAFF

len: 13
v_gene: TRBV2
abundance: few
d_gene: .
j_gene: TRBJ1-6
CDR3nt: TGTGCCAGCAGTGAACAGTATAATTCACCCCTCCACTTT
CDR3aa: CASSEQYNSPLHF

len: 14
v_gene: TRBV20-1
abundance: .
d_gene: .
j_gene: TRBJ1-4
CDR3nt: TGCAGTGCTAGTTTGGCAGGTCTTAATGAAAAACTGTTTTTT
CDR3aa: CSASLAGLNEKLFF

len: 13
v_gene: TRBV7-9
abundance: .
d_gene: .
j_gene: TRBJ2-7
CDR3nt: TGTGCCAGCAGTCTGTGGGGAGAAGCCTGGCAGTACTTC
CDR3aa: CASSLWGEAWQYF

len: 14
v_gene: TRBV6-2/TRBV6-3
abundance: .
d_gene: .
j_gene: TRBJ2-7
CDR3nt: TGTGCCAGCAGTTCCCCCCCCGCGGCTCAGGAGCAGTACTTC
CDR3aa: CASSSPPAAQEQYF

len: 16
v_gene: TRBV30
abundance: .
d_gene: .
j_gene: TRBJ2-2
CDR3nt: TGTGCCTGGAGTGGAGGGAAACAGACAAACACCGGGGAGCTGTTTTTT
CDR3aa: CAWSGGKQTNTGELFF

len: 13
v_gene: TRBV6-2/TRBV6-3
abundance: medium-sized
d_gene: .
j_gene: TRBJ2-7
CDR3nt: TGTGCCAGCAGTTACTCGGGGGCTCACGAGCAGTACTTC
CDR3aa: CASSYSGAHEQYF

len: 23
v_gene: TRBV21-1
abundance: once
d_gene: .
j_gene: TRBJ2-3
CDR3nt: TGTGCCAGCAGCAAAGATGGGGAGGGGTACTCGCGGGGGGGCTTGCCCCCCACAGATACGCAGTATTTT
CDR3aa: CASSKDGEGYSRGGLPPTDTQYF

len: 21
v_gene: TRBV18
abundance: .
d_gene: TRBD2
j_gene: TRBJ2-6
CDR3nt: TGTGCCAGCTCACCCCCTCGCGGAGGGACGGGGGGTCTCTCTGGGGCCAACGTCCTGACTTTC
CDR3aa: CASSPPRGGTGGLSGANVLTF

len: 13
v_gene: TRBV9
abundance: .
d_gene: .
j_gene: TRBJ2-1
CDR3nt: TGTGCCAGCAGCGTACACCAGGACAATGAGCAGTTCTTC
CDR3aa: CASSVHQDNEQFF

len: 12
v_gene: TRBV4-1
abundance: once
d_gene: .
j_gene: TRBJ1-1
CDR3nt: TGCGCCAGCAGCCAGCCGGGTACTGAAGCTTTCTTT
CDR3aa: CASSQPGTEAFF

len: 14
v_gene: TRBV5-6
abundance: medium-sized
d_gene: .
j_gene: TRBJ2-7
CDR3nt: TGTGCCAGCAGCTTGGGCGGGGACTCCTACGAGCAGTACTTC
CDR3aa: CASSLGGDSYEQYF

len: 16
v_gene: TRBV19
abundance: once
d_gene: TRBD1
j_gene: TRBJ1-3
CDR3nt: TGTGCCAGTAGTAGAACGGGACAGAGCCCTGGAAACACCATATATTTT
CDR3aa: CASSRTGQSPGNTIYF